This record concerns one T cell receptor beta chain sequence. In terms of age and location, participants ranged from roughly 18 to 90 years and lived in approximately 24 US areas. Donors in Cohort 3 who had recovered were those with two negative PCRs, healthcare professional clearance, or resolution of their symptoms. This sample was included in a study of blood T cell repertoires in COVID-19. The wider study: T cells, B-cell-depleted T cells, or PBMCs supplied cDNA or gDNA.

Authors' analysis steps: Researchers report that nucleated cell counts were estimated from reference gene primer amplification. TCRdb's copy holds only in-frame clones and misses some; the assay was immunoSEQ multiplex PCR. V and J calls and clone size are given by that table; D and trimming were obtained from the DNA. This table has about 390,000 clones, approximately 90% appearing once. The CDR3 is 15 residues long. Per the germline V gene, CDR1 is MDHEN and CDR2 is SYDVKM. V gave up 8 bases and J gave up 2 bases; unmatched junction bases: 5. Sequencing was carried out using PBMCs or T cells enriched from blood (not recorded which). The chain uses TRBV28 and TRBJ2-3; TRBD2 agrees at 12 bases. This sequence was found in a woman aged 45-65 years who had recovered from COVID-19. This CDR3 is CASETSGGVTDTQYF. CDR3 DNA sequence: TGTGCCAGCGAGACTAGCGGGGGAGTCACAGATACGCAGTATTTT.